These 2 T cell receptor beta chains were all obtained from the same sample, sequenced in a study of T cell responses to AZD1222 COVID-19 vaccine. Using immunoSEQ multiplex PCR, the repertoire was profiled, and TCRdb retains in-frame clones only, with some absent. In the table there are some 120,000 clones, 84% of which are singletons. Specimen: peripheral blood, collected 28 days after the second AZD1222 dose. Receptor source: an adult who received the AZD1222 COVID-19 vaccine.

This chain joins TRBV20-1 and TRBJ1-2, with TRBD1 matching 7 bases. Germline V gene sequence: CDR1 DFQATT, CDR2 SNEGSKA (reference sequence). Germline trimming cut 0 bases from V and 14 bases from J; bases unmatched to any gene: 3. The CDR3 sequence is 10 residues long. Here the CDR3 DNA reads TGCAGTGCTAGAGAGGAGACAGGGACCTTC. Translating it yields CSAREETGTF.

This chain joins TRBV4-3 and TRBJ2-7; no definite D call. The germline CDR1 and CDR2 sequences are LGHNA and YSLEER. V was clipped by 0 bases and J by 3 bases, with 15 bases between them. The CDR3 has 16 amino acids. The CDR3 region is CASSQDRNYYYYEQYF. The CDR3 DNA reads TGCGCCAGCAGCCAAGATAGGAACTACTACTACTACGAGCAGTACTTC.